The present T cell receptor beta chain was sequenced within a study of T cell responses to AZD1222 COVID-19 vaccine. Generated by immunoSEQ multiplex PCR, the TCRdb table keeps only in-frame clones and is missing some. This sample has roughly 100,000 clones, with approximately 90% found just once. Worth noting for this clone: What it recognizes is unknown.

Findings of the study overall: Among AZD1222 vaccinees, only five to seven were seropositive at baseline.

This CDR3 contains 13 residues. Germline CDR1 SGHVS, CDR2 FQNEAQ. Deletions cut 2 bases from V and 8 bases from J, with 9 bases between. The J gene is TRBJ1-4, the V gene TRBV7-8; D remains ambiguous. The sequences come from peripheral blood, collected on day 0 of AZD1222 vaccination. The clonotype was recovered from an adult in good health. This chain's CDR3 is CASSLTVGEKLFF. CDR3 nucleotide sequence: TGTGCCAGCAGCTTAACGGTTGGAGAAAAACTGTTTTTT.